These 9 T cell receptor beta chains share one sample of origin, sequenced in a study of T cells after yellow fever vaccination. MiXCR, run by TCRdb on the 5' RACE reads, gives a single entry per CDR3 protein. The data show hundreds of thousands of distinct CDR3 sequences, around a sixth seen once. Material: PBMCs, obtained more than 4 days after the first yellow fever vaccination. The receptors were sampled from a man aged 18 to 30 who received the YFV17D yellow fever vaccine.

This rearrangement joins TRBV24-1 to TRBJ2-2; D is undetermined. Germline assignment: CDR1 KGHDR and CDR2 SFDVKD. The V gene lost 5 bases and the J gene lost 6 bases, with 9 bases spanning the gap. The CDR3 has 13 residues. The CDR3: CATSVGFAGELFF. The DNA for the CDR3 is TGTGCCACCAGTGTCGGGTTTGCCGGGGAGCTGTTTTTT.

The sample holds a few counts of this clonotype. The rearrangement links TRBV20-1 to TRBJ1-1, with 9 bases identical to TRBD1. CDR3 length: 15 amino acids. V gave up 2 bases and J gave up 7 bases; unmatched junction bases: 11. Per germline, CDR1 DFQATT and CDR2 SNEGSKA (reference sequence). Here the CDR3 reads CSARPSGQGDGEAFF. The CDR3 DNA reads as TGCAGTGCTAGACCCTCGGGACAGGGTGATGGTGAAGCTTTCTTT.

This clonotype came up a few times. The chain carries TRBV5-4 and TRBJ2-2, with TRBD2 as a possible D gene (6 bases). From germline, CDR1 is SGHNT and CDR2 YYREEE (reference sequence). The V end was cut by 2 bases, the J end by 2 bases, with 13 bases between. The CDR3 runs to 16 residues. The DNA of the CDR3 is TGTGCCAGCAGCTTAGGACTACTATATAACACCGGGGAGCTGTTTTTT. Translating it yields CASSLGLLYNTGELFF.

This clonotype was counted between two and nine times. The V and J genes are TRBV15 and TRBJ1-2, with TRBD1 identical over 10 bases. This CDR3 region has 14 residues. J gave up 6 bases and V 5 bases, and 6 bases lay outside the gene matches. CDR1 is LNHNV and CDR2 is YYDKDF in the germline V gene (reference sequence). CDR3 protein: CATSPDRGRDGYTF. For the CDR3, the DNA is TGTGCCACCAGCCCCGACAGGGGGCGGGATGGCTACACCTTC.

The chain recombines TRBV28 with TRBJ2-4, with unresolved D. CDR1 is MDHEN, CDR2 SYDVKM, per germline. This CDR3 has 15 residues. The germline V and J ends were trimmed by 3 bases and 0 bases, with 9 bases remaining between them. CDR3 sequence: CASSFFGVAKNIQYF. The DNA of the CDR3 is TGTGCCAGCAGTTTCTTTGGAGTAGCCAAAAACATTCAGTACTTC.

Notes on this clonotype: At one of its ends the junction is not consistent with the germline gene, which may arise from a read error. V and J are TRBV25-1 and TRBJ1-5; 9 bases are a match to TRBD1. Per the germline V gene, CDR1 is MGHDK and CDR2 is SYGVNS. The CDR3 loop spans 19 amino acids. The CDR3 loop is CASSPVDRTGDCGNQPQHF. The CDR3 DNA is TGTGCCAGCAGTCCCGTAGATAGGACAGGGGATTGTGGCAACCAGCCCCAGCATTTT.

This clonotype was found a few times. This chain uses TRBV29-1 with TRBJ1-1; D possibly corresponds to TRBD1 (6 bases). CDR1 and CDR2 from the germline V gene are SQVTM and ANQGSEA. The CDR3 is made up of 13 amino acids. V lost 7 bases and J 1 base, leaving 13 bases between the germline ends. The CDR3 coding sequence is TGCAGCGGTGGGGGACACTGGAACACTGAAGCTTTCTTT. Translated, it gives CSGGGHWNTEAFF. Complete variable domain (other parts from reference TRBV29-1 and TRBJ1-1): SAVISQKPSRDICQRGTSLTIQCQVDSQVTMMFWYRQQPGQSLTLIATANQGSEATYESGFVIDKFPISRPNLTFSTLTVSNMSPEDSSIYLCSGGGHWNTEAFFGQGTRLTVV.

About this clonotype: This CDR3 is missing its conserved last phenylalanine or tryptophan, likely due to a read error. The gene calls are TRBV5-6 and TRBJ2-3; D call uncertain. The germline gives CDR1 SGHDT, CDR2 YYEEEE. The V and J ends lost 2 bases and 4 bases respectively, with 11 bases between them. This CDR3 region has 14 residues. The CDR3 region is CASSFPPAPDTQYS. Here the CDR3 DNA reads TGTGCCAGCAGCTTCCCCCCGGCACCAGATACGCAGTATTCT.

This sequence joins TRBV27 and TRBJ1-1; D is uncertain. The CDR3 consists of 13 residues. Trimming cost V 3 bases and J 4 bases, with 9 bases left between them. Germline values: CDR1 MNHEY, CDR2 SMNVEV (reference sequence). The CDR3 DNA follows: TGTGCCAGCAGTTTTCAACGGCGCACTGAAGCTTTCTTT. Translating it yields CASSFQRRTEAFF.